This TCR beta chain was retrieved from a study of T-cell reconstitution after alpha-beta-depleted transplantation in children. Unique molecular identifiers were used in preparing the TCRbeta library. Using its own MiXCR run on the PCR reads, TCRdb lists one record per CDR3 protein. The data show 98,000 or so distinct CDR3 sequences, around 6.4% seen once. Study-level points and caveats: Surviving recipient T cells and thymic progenitors produced the high day-60 TCRbeta diversity seen in some patients.

Concerning this clonotype: No antigen is known for it.

The CDR3 contains 15 residues. CDR1 SGHDT and CDR2 YYEEEE come from the germline V gene. V lost 5 bases, J lost 6 bases, and 20 bases lay in between. The chain combines TRBV5-6 with TRBJ2-5; tentatively, D is TRBD1 or TRBD2 (6 bases each). This clonotype originated in a male patient aged 2 to 9 who had a stem cell transplant for acute lymphoblastic leukemia, so the T cells may come from the graft donor. The source was PBMCs, mostly from graft donor cells, collected 360 days after TCRalphabeta/CD19-depleted stem cell transplant. As DNA, the CDR3 is TGTGCCAGCAGTCTGCCCGGAGGGGGTGAGCAGACCCAGTACTTC. Residues: CASSLPGGGEQTQYF.